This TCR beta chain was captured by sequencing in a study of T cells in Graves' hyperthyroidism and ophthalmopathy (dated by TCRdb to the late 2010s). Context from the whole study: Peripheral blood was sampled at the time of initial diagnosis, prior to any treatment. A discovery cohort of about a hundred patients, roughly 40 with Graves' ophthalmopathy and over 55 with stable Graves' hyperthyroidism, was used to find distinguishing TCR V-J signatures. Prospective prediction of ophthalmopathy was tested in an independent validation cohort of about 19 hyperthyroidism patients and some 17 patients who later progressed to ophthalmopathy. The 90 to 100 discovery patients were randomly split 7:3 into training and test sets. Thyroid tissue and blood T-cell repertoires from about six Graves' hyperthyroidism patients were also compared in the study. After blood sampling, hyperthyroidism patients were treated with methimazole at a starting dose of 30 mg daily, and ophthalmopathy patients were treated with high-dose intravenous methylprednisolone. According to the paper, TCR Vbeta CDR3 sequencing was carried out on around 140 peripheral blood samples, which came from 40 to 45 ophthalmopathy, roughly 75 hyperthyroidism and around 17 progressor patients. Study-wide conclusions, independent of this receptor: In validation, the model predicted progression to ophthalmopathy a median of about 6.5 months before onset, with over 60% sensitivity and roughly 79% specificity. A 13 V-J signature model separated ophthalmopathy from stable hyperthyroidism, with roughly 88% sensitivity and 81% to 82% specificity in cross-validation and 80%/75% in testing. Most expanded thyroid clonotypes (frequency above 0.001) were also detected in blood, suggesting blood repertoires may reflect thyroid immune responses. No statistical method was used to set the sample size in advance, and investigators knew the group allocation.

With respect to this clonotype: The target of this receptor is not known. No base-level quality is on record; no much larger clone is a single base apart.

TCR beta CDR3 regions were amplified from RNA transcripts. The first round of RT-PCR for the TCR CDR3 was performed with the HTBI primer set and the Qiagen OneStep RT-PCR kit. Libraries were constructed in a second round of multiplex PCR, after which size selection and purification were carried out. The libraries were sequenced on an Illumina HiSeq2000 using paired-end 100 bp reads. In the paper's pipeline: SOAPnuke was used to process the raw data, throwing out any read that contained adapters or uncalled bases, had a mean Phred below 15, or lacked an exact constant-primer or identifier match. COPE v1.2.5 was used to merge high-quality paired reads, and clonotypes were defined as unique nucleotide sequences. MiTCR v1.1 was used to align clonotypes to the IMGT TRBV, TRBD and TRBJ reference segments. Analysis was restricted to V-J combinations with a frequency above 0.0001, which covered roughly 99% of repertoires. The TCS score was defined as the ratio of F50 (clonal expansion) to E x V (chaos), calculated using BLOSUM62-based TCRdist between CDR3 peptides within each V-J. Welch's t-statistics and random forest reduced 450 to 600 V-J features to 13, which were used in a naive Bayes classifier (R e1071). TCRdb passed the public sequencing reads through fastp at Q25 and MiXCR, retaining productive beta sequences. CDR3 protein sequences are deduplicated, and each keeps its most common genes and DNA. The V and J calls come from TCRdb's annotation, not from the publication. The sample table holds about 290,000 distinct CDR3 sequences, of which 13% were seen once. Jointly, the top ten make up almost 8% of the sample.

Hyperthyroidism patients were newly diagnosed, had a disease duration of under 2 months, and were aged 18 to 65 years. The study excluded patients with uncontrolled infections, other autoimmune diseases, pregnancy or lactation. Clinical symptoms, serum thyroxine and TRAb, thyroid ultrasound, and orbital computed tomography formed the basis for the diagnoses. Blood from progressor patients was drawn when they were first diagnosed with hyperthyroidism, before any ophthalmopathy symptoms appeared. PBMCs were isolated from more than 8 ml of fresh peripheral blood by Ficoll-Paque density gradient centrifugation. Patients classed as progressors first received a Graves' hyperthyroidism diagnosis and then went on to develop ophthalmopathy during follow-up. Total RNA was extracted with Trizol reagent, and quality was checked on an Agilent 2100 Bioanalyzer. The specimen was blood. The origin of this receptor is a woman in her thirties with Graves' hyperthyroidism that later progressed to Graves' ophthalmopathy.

The sequence in DNA is TGCAGTGCCCTAGTCCCCGGAGTAGCGGGAGGAGGGGCCCAAGAGACCCAGTACTTC. This encodes CSALVPGVAGGGAQETQYF. The rearrangement joined TRBV20-1 to TRBJ2-5; 10 central bases correspond to TRBD2. The germline V gene (reference sequence) sets CDR1 to DFQATT and CDR2 to SNEGSKA. Compared with germline, V lacks 6 bases and J lacks 1 base; bases without a gene match: 20. The CDR3 goes from the cysteine to the phenylalanine over 19 residues. This entry keeps only the CDR3 DNA: 57 bases, framed from base 1.